The rows below give T cell receptor beta chains drawn from one sample of a study of PD-L1 blockade in urothelial cancer. Profiled with immunoSEQ multiplex PCR; TCRdb holds only in-frame clones, not every one. The table lists around 130,000 clones, around 84% of them singletons. The source material was PBMCs, sampled around atezolizumab (anti-PD-L1) treatment. Receptors originate from a man aged 45-65 years with urothelial cancer. CDR3s include the opening cysteine and the closing phenylalanine or tryptophan. The order of the fields is V gene, J gene, clone size, D gene, CDR3 DNA, CDR3 protein. D genes are given only for firm matches. Clone size is not always given. Where it is, it says once, few, many or a class for expanded clones.

v_call: TRBV13
j_call: TRBJ2-7
clone_size: NA
d_call: TRBD2
cdr3_nt: TGTGCCAGCGGGTCCGGGACTAACTACGAGCAGTACTTC
cdr3_aa: CASGSGTNYEQYF

v_call: TRBV5-1
j_call: TRBJ1-6
clone_size: NA
d_call: NA
cdr3_nt: TGCGCCAGCAGCTTGGTCGTCGCGGGGAATTCACCCCTCCACTTT
cdr3_aa: CASSLVVAGNSPLHF

v_call: TRBV5-1
j_call: TRBJ1-1
clone_size: NA
d_call: TRBD1
cdr3_nt: TGCGCCAGCAGGCAAACAGGGGGCACTGAAGCTTTCTTT
cdr3_aa: CASRQTGGTEAFF

v_call: TRBV19
j_call: TRBJ2-7
clone_size: NA
d_call: TRBD2
cdr3_nt: TGTGCCAGTAGTAGACTAGCGGGATCCTACGAGCAGTACTTC
cdr3_aa: CASSRLAGSYEQYF

v_call: TRBV5-1
j_call: TRBJ2-1
clone_size: NA
d_call: NA
cdr3_nt: TGCGCCAGCAGCTCCGGGTCTTCCTACAATGAGCAGTTCTTC
cdr3_aa: CASSSGSSYNEQFF

v_call: TRBV11-3
j_call: TRBJ2-5
clone_size: NA
d_call: NA
cdr3_nt: TGTGCCAGCAGCCTAACTCGGGAGCAAGAGACCCAGTACTTC
cdr3_aa: CASSLTREQETQYF

v_call: TRBV28
j_call: TRBJ2-7
clone_size: NA
d_call: TRBD2
cdr3_nt: TGTGCCAGCAGTCCGGGGGGTACGGCCTACGAGCAGTACTTC
cdr3_aa: CASSPGGTAYEQYF

v_call: TRBV7-9
j_call: TRBJ1-2
clone_size: NA
d_call: NA
cdr3_nt: TGTGCCAGCAGCTTAGTTGCGGGCAGTCACCCTTACACCTTC
cdr3_aa: CASSLVAGSHPYTF

v_call: TRBV7-6
j_call: TRBJ2-1
clone_size: NA
d_call: TRBD2
cdr3_nt: TGTGCCAGCAGCTCTATAGCGGGGAGTTGGGACTATGAGCAGTTCTTC
cdr3_aa: CASSSIAGSWDYEQFF

v_call: TRBV18
j_call: TRBJ2-5
clone_size: NA
d_call: TRBD1
cdr3_nt: TGTGCCAGCTCATCGGCAGGGGGGACCCAGTACTTC
cdr3_aa: CASSSAGGTQYF

v_call: TRBV18
j_call: TRBJ2-1
clone_size: NA
d_call: TRBD2
cdr3_nt: TGTGCCAGCTCACCAATGAGCGGGAGGGGTAATGAGCAGTTCTTC
cdr3_aa: CASSPMSGRGNEQFF

v_call: TRBV19
j_call: TRBJ2-2
clone_size: NA
d_call: TRBD2
cdr3_nt: TGTGCCAGCCGGACTAGCGGTATGGGAACCGGGGAGCTGTTTTTT
cdr3_aa: CASRTSGMGTGELFF

v_call: TRBV5-1
j_call: TRBJ2-1
clone_size: NA
d_call: TRBD2
cdr3_nt: TGCGCCAGCAGCTTACTAGCGGGAGCAAATGAGCAGTTCTTC
cdr3_aa: CASSLLAGANEQFF

v_call: TRBV5-4
j_call: TRBJ2-5
clone_size: NA
d_call: TRBD1
cdr3_nt: TGTGCCAGCAGCTTGGGACAGGGGAGTCAAGAGACCCAGTACTTC
cdr3_aa: CASSLGQGSQETQYF

v_call: TRBV11-2
j_call: TRBJ1-2
clone_size: NA
d_call: TRBD1
cdr3_nt: TGTGCCAGCACCGGGCGTCCGACAGGGACCTATGGCTACACCTTC
cdr3_aa: CASTGRPTGTYGYTF

v_call: TRBV6-1
j_call: TRBJ1-3
clone_size: few
d_call: NA
cdr3_nt: TGTGCCAGCAGTGAAACACCTAGCTCTGGAAACACCATATATTTT
cdr3_aa: CASSETPSSGNTIYF

v_call: TRBV18
j_call: TRBJ2-7
clone_size: NA
d_call: TRBD2
cdr3_nt: TGTGCCAGCTCACCGGGACTAGTGGGCGAGCAGTACTTC
cdr3_aa: CASSPGLVGEQYF

v_call: TRBV28
j_call: TRBJ2-7
clone_size: NA
d_call: TRBD2
cdr3_nt: TGTGCCAGCAGTCCGACCGGGACTAGGGACGAGCAGTACTTC
cdr3_aa: CASSPTGTRDEQYF

v_call: TRBV2
j_call: TRBJ2-5
clone_size: NA
d_call: TRBD1
cdr3_nt: TGTGCCAGCAGTGAACAGGGGGCTAGGATGGAGACCCAGTACTTC
cdr3_aa: CASSEQGARMETQYF

v_call: TRBV4-1
j_call: TRBJ1-1
clone_size: once
d_call: NA
cdr3_nt: TGCGCCAGCAGCCAAGTGTCCCGTATTAACACTGAAGCTTTCTTT
cdr3_aa: CASSQVSRINTEAFF

v_call: TRBV19
j_call: TRBJ1-5
clone_size: NA
d_call: NA
cdr3_nt: TGTGCCAGTAAGTATGGGACAAATAGCAATCAGCCCCAGCATTTT
cdr3_aa: CASKYGTNSNQPQHF

v_call: TRBV10-2
j_call: TRBJ2-2
clone_size: NA
d_call: TRBD1
cdr3_nt: TGCGCCAGCAGGGACAGGGGAGCCGGGGAGCTGTTTTTT
cdr3_aa: CASRDRGAGELFF

v_call: TRBV5-6
j_call: TRBJ1-5
clone_size: NA
d_call: NA
cdr3_nt: TGTGCCAGCAGCTTGGACCGGGGACAGCCCCAGCATTTT
cdr3_aa: CASSLDRGQPQHF

v_call: TRBV2
j_call: TRBJ2-5
clone_size: NA
d_call: NA
cdr3_nt: TGTGCCAGCAGTGAATTGGACAGCCAACAAGAGACCCAGTACTTC
cdr3_aa: CASSELDSQQETQYF

v_call: TRBV7-3
j_call: TRBJ2-7
clone_size: NA
d_call: NA
cdr3_nt: TGTGCCAGCAGCTTATCCAGAACCTACGAGCAGTACTTC
cdr3_aa: CASSLSRTYEQYF

v_call: TRBV6-1
j_call: TRBJ2-3
clone_size: once
d_call: NA
cdr3_nt: TGTGCCAGCACCACTAGGACAGTTTACACAGATACGCAGTATTTT
cdr3_aa: CASTTRTVYTDTQYF

v_call: TRBV4-1
j_call: TRBJ2-7
clone_size: NA
d_call: NA
cdr3_nt: TGCGCCAGCAGCCCCATCGGCGAACTAACTGCATCCTACGAGCAGTACTTC
cdr3_aa: CASSPIGELTASYEQYF

v_call: TRBV4-1
j_call: TRBJ2-2
clone_size: NA
d_call: NA
cdr3_nt: TGCGCCAGCAGCCAACGACACTTCACCGGGGAGCTGTTTTTT
cdr3_aa: CASSQRHFTGELFF

v_call: TRBV4-2
j_call: TRBJ1-1
clone_size: NA
d_call: TRBD1
cdr3_nt: TGTGCCAGCAGCCAGGGAGGACAGGGGCAAAACACTGAAGCTTTCTTT
cdr3_aa: CASSQGGQGQNTEAFF

v_call: TRBV30
j_call: TRBJ2-2
clone_size: NA
d_call: TRBD2
cdr3_nt: TGTGCCTGGAGTGTGCGGACTAGCGGGAAGGTTTGGACCGGGGAGCTGTTTTTT
cdr3_aa: CAWSVRTSGKVWTGELFF

v_call: TRBV6-6
j_call: TRBJ2-3
clone_size: NA
d_call: TRBD2
cdr3_nt: TGTGCCAGCACCCGGACTAGCGGAAGCACAGATACGCAGTATTTT
cdr3_aa: CASTRTSGSTDTQYF

v_call: TRBV11-2
j_call: TRBJ2-1
clone_size: NA
d_call: NA
cdr3_nt: TGTGCCAGCAGCTTTCAATACAATGAGCAGTTCTTC
cdr3_aa: CASSFQYNEQFF

v_call: TRBV15
j_call: TRBJ2-1
clone_size: NA
d_call: NA
cdr3_nt: TGTGCCACCAGCAGAGAACAGGGTGAGCAGTTCTTC
cdr3_aa: CATSREQGEQFF

v_call: TRBV4-1
j_call: TRBJ1-2
clone_size: NA
d_call: NA
cdr3_nt: TGCGCCAGCAGCGACTTAGCCGCGGGTCTCGGCTACACCTTC
cdr3_aa: CASSDLAAGLGYTF

v_call: TRBV2
j_call: TRBJ2-7
clone_size: NA
d_call: NA
cdr3_nt: TGTGCCAGCAGGTACCAGGGGATCCACGAGCAGTACTTC
cdr3_aa: CASRYQGIHEQYF

v_call: TRBV2
j_call: TRBJ1-4
clone_size: NA
d_call: NA
cdr3_nt: TGTGCCAGCACCCTAATAGGGGCCCGGGGGGAAAAACTGTTTTTT
cdr3_aa: CASTLIGARGEKLFF

v_call: TRBV28
j_call: TRBJ2-7
clone_size: NA
d_call: NA
cdr3_nt: TGTGCCAGCAGCTTCTCCGGGTCCCTAGGGGGCTACGAGCAGTACTTC
cdr3_aa: CASSFSGSLGGYEQYF

v_call: TRBV28
j_call: TRBJ2-1
clone_size: NA
d_call: TRBD2
cdr3_nt: TGTGCCAGCACGATCGTGAAGGGACTACTCTCCTACAATGAGCAGTTCTTC
cdr3_aa: CASTIVKGLLSYNEQFF

v_call: TRBV6-1
j_call: TRBJ2-3
clone_size: NA
d_call: NA
cdr3_nt: TGTGCCAGCAGCCCCGACAGGACAGATACGCAGTATTTT
cdr3_aa: CASSPDRTDTQYF

v_call: TRBV6-5
j_call: TRBJ2-3
clone_size: NA
d_call: TRBD2
cdr3_nt: TGTGCCAGCAAGCGGGAAGCCACAGATACGCAGTATTTT
cdr3_aa: CASKREATDTQYF

v_call: TRBV19
j_call: TRBJ2-1
clone_size: once
d_call: TRBD1
cdr3_nt: TGTGCCAGTACCTTGGGACAGGGGAATGAGCAGTTCTTC
cdr3_aa: CASTLGQGNEQFF